Below, 32 T cell receptor beta chains from the same sample are listed, as sequenced in a study of patients and donors after allogeneic stem cell transplantation. Via MiXCR, TCRdb re-called the RT-PCR reads, giving one row per CDR3 protein. This sample yields about a million distinct CDR3 sequences, of which approximately 19% are seen a single time; 5% to 6.5% belongs to the top ten. Sample: blood, either unsorted or a sorted T cell fraction (not recorded which). The source of these receptors is a human donor who was either an allogeneic HSCT recipient or a stem cell or donor lymphocyte infusion donor (not recorded which). It is not recorded whose cells these are; they may come from a transplant donor.

This chain links TRBV20-1 with TRBJ2-2; D is possibly TRBD1 (6 bases). Germline CDR1 is DFQATT and CDR2 is SNEGSKA (reference sequence). Between the trimmed V and J ends, which lost 1 base and 3 bases, there was a span of 12 bases. This CDR3 is built from 15 residues. CDR3 sequence (DNA): TGCAGTGCTAGAGTTCACAGGGCCGACACCGGGGAGCTGTTTTTT. Translating gives CSARVHRADTGELFF.

This chain joins TRBV12-3 or TRBV12-4 and TRBJ1-1, with TRBD1 matching 10 bases. J was trimmed by 1 base and V by 6 bases; bases with no gene match: 5. CDR3 length equals 15 residues. Written as DNA, the CDR3 is TGTGCCAGCAGGCGAAGGACAGGGGGGAACACTGAAGCTTTCTTT. It is translated as CASRRRTGGNTEAFF.

The chain combines TRBV4-3 with TRBJ2-3; a possible D gene is TRBD2 (6 bases). The CDR3 loop spans 14 amino acids. From germline, CDR1 is LGHNA and CDR2 YSLEER. V was clipped by 3 bases and J by 3 bases, with 10 bases between them. Here the CDR3 DNA reads TGCGCCAGCAGCCAGGGGGACTTAACAGATACGCAGTATTTT. Its protein product is CASSQGDLTDTQYF.

The J gene is TRBJ1-5, the V gene TRBV7-2; TRBD1 might be the D (5 bases). Germline lookup yields CDR1 SGHTA and CDR2 FQGNSA. The V and J ends lost 5 bases and 5 bases respectively, with 13 bases between them. The CDR3 is made up of 14 amino acids. The DNA for the CDR3 is TGTGCCAGCAGCCGGGACTCGAGAGATCAGCCCCAGCATTTT. Encoded protein: CASSRDSRDQPQHF.

This clonotype was counted a few times. V and J are TRBV3-1 and TRBJ1-1; D possibly corresponds to TRBD1 (5 bases). Between the trimmed V and J ends, which lost 3 bases and 7 bases, there was a span of 9 bases. Per germline, CDR1 LGHDT and CDR2 YNNKEL (reference sequence). This CDR3 region has 12 residues. In nucleotides, the CDR3 is TGTGCCAGCAGCCATCTGGGGCGTGAAGCTTTCTTT. Its protein is CASSHLGREAFF.

This clonotype was found once. V usage is TRBV30 and J usage is TRBJ2-3; D possibly corresponds to TRBD2 (5 bases). The CDR3 loop spans 16 amino acids. Trimming shortened V by 3 bases and J by 3 bases, and 19 bases separated the two germline ends. Germline V gene data show CDR1 as GTSNPN and CDR2 as SVGIG (reference sequence). CDR3 sequence: CAWRGPLLARTDTQYF. The CDR3 DNA sequence: TGTGCCTGGAGGGGCCCTTTGCTAGCAAGAACAGATACGCAGTATTTT.

J is TRBJ2-6 and V is TRBV5-5; D is perhaps TRBD1 or TRBD2 (5 bases each). The CDR3 is made up of 18 amino acids. Germline V lookup: CDR1 SGHKS, CDR2 YYEKEE (reference sequence). The V and J ends lost 0 bases and 1 base respectively, with 14 bases between them. CDR3 in DNA: TGTGCCAGCAGCTTGGGTGATCGGGGCTGGTCTGGGGCCAACGTCCTGACTTTC. Its translation is CASSLGDRGWSGANVLTF.

This clonotype was seen more than once but under ten times. The rearrangement uses TRBV18 and TRBJ2-1; D gene unclear. Trimming removed 2 bases at V and 7 bases at J, with 9 bases between. Germline lookup yields CDR1 KGHSH and CDR2 LQKENI. The CDR3 has 13 amino acids. As DNA, the CDR3 is TGTGCCAGCTCACCAGGAAGCAAAAATGAGCAGTTCTTC. Protein: CASSPGSKNEQFF.

The DNA for the CDR3 is TGTGCCAGCAGAATTCTCGGGACAGTACCCTACGAGCAGTACTTC. Translating gives CASRILGTVPYEQYF. The gene calls are TRBV6-1 and TRBJ2-7; TRBD1 matches at 7 bases. From germline, CDR1 is MNHNS and CDR2 SASEGT. V dropped 6 bases and J dropped 2; count of bases not matched to a gene: 10. The CDR3 runs to 15 residues.

This clonotype was observed a handful of times. The rearrangement joins TRBV7-2 to TRBJ1-5; D unclear. The CDR3 has 15 residues. From germline, CDR1 is SGHTA and CDR2 FQGNSA. V was trimmed by 3 bases and J by 1 base, leaving 10 bases between them. The CDR3 spells CASSFWARSNQPQHF. The DNA for the CDR3 is TGTGCCAGCAGCTTCTGGGCGAGAAGCAATCAGCCCCAGCATTTT.

The sample holds many counts of this clonotype. V gene TRBV4-1 combines with J gene TRBJ1-1; TRBD1 matches at 7 bases. V dropped 0 bases and J dropped 3; count of bases not matched to a gene: 1. The CDR3 has 14 residues. The germline V gene encodes CDR1 MGHRA and CDR2 YSYEKL. The CDR3 here is CASSQDRGYTEAFF. The DNA for the CDR3 is TGCGCCAGCAGCCAAGACAGGGGGTACACTGAAGCTTTCTTT.

This clonotype was observed a few times. The chain employs TRBV24-1 and TRBJ1-2; D not certain. V dropped 4 bases and J dropped 6 bases, with 14 bases sitting between them. There are 14 residues in the CDR3. Germline CDR1 reads KGHDR; CDR2 reads SFDVKD. In nucleotides, the CDR3 is TGTGCCACCAGTGACCCAGACATCAGACATGGCTACACCTTC. This codes for CATSDPDIRHGYTF.

The chain uses TRBV7-2 and TRBJ2-1, with 11 nucleotides matching TRBD2. This CDR3 is built from 16 residues. Germline CDR1 SGHTA, CDR2 FQGNSA. V shed 1 base, J shed 10 bases, and the junction held 9 bases outside the gene matches. The CDR3 spells CASSLGFGLAGGEQFF. The DNA of the CDR3 is TGTGCCAGCAGCTTAGGTTTCGGACTAGCGGGCGGCGAGCAGTTCTTC.

The chain is built from TRBV6-1 and TRBJ1-1, with 8 bases that match TRBD1. Losses at the gene ends were 7 bases for V and 0 bases for J; bases not matched to a gene: 7. The CDR3 is 15 residues long. Germline-derived CDR1 and CDR2 are MNHNS and SASEGT. CDR3 sequence (DNA): TGTGCCAGCAAGGACAGGGTCACGATGAACACTGAAGCTTTCTTT. Its protein is CASKDRVTMNTEAFF.

This clonotype was seen only a few times. This sequence joins TRBV29-1 and TRBJ2-1; no reliable D call. The CDR3 consists of 11 residues. Per germline, CDR1 SQVTM and CDR2 ANQGSEA. The germline V and J ends were trimmed by 6 bases and 2 bases, with 5 bases remaining between them. The CDR3 DNA is TGCAGCGTCGCGGCCTACAATGAGCAGTTCTTC. Protein sequence: CSVAAYNEQFF.

This clonotype was detected ten times or more. V and J are TRBV12-3 or TRBV12-4 and TRBJ2-1; TRBD2 matches 10 bases. CDR3 size: 14 residues. Trimming removed 7 bases from V and 5 bases from J; junction bases left unmatched: 5. CDR3 sequence: CASKVSGGNNEQFF. In DNA form, the CDR3 reads TGTGCCAGCAAAGTTAGCGGGGGGAACAATGAGCAGTTCTTC.

This clonotype was detected only a few times. The chain links TRBV2 to TRBJ1-1, with TRBD1 matching over 8 bases. The CDR3 sequence is 14 residues long. J was trimmed by 3 bases and V by 5 bases; bases with no gene match: 5. Germline lookup yields CDR1 SNHLY and CDR2 FYNNEI. The CDR3 spells CASSLLTGDTEAFF. In DNA, the CDR3 is TGTGCCAGCAGTCTTCTGACAGGGGACACTGAAGCTTTCTTT.

This clonotype was found a few times. The junction departs from the called germline gene at one end, perhaps through a read error. The rearrangement joins TRBV3-1 to TRBJ1-1; TRBD1 matches at 8 bases. Germline-derived CDR1 and CDR2 are LGHDT and YNNKEL (reference sequence). CDR3 length equals 14 residues. The CDR3 DNA is TGTGCCAGCACCCAAGGACAGGGCGGCACTGAAGCTTTCTTT. Its protein is CASTQGQGGTEAFF.

In this sample, this clonotype turned up a few times. The chain combines TRBV19 with TRBJ2-7; 8 bases line up with TRBD1. V gave up 9 bases and J gave up 1 base; unmatched junction bases: 8. The CDR3 contains 14 residues. CDR1 and CDR2 from the germline V gene are LNHDA and SQIVND (reference sequence). The CDR3 region is CASKLTGGSYEQYF. CDR3 in DNA: TGTGCCAGCAAGCTTACAGGGGGTTCCTACGAGCAGTACTTC. The full variable domain, in which reference TRBV19 and TRBJ2-7 provide the parts outside the CDR3, is DGGITQSPKYLFRKEGQNVTLSCEQNLNHDAMYWYRQDPGQGLRLIYYSQIVNDFQKGDIAEGYSVSREKKESFPLTVTSAQKNPTAFYLCASKLTGGSYEQYFGPGTRLTVT.

The chain links TRBV12-3 or TRBV12-4 to TRBJ2-1; D is tentatively TRBD1 or TRBD2 (7 bases each). The CDR3 covers 14 residues. The V and J ends lost 1 base and 10 bases respectively, with 14 bases between them. DNA of the CDR3: TGTGCCAGCAGTTTAGTGGGAGGGGGCTGGGAGCAGTTCTTC. Protein product: CASSLVGGGWEQFF.

The chain couples TRBV11-3 to TRBJ2-1; D is unclear. Trimming stripped 4 bases from V and 6 bases from J, with 10 bases between. This CDR3 spans 13 amino acids. Germline-derived CDR1 and CDR2 are SGHNT and YENEEA. CDR3 sequence: CASSSLVGNEQFF. The CDR3 nucleotides are TGTGCCAGCAGCTCCCTAGTTGGCAATGAGCAGTTCTTC.

V and J are TRBV6-1 and TRBJ2-5; TRBD1 matches at 7 bases. CDR3 length: 15 residues. The ends lost 6 bases at V and 5 bases at J; junction bases unmatched: 12. The germline gives CDR1 MNHNS, CDR2 SASEGT. The CDR3 DNA reads TGTGCCAGCAGCCTCGGACAGGCCATTTGGGAGACCCAGTACTTC. Translating gives CASSLGQAIWETQYF.

This clonotype was seen repeatedly, ten times or more. The rearrangement links TRBV11-2 to TRBJ2-1; 7 nucleotides match TRBD2. The CDR3 length is 17 residues. After removal of 4 bases from V and 2 bases from J, the junction contained 11 bases not matched to a gene. Germline V lookup: CDR1 SGHAT, CDR2 FQNNGV. In nucleotides, the CDR3 is TGTGCCAGCAGCTCAGTCCCGTCTAGCGGTACCTACAATGAGCAGTTCTTC. As protein: CASSSVPSSGTYNEQFF.

The chain couples TRBV5-4 to TRBJ1-4; the D gene is possibly TRBD1 (5 bases). This CDR3 spans 16 amino acids. The V end was cut by 4 bases, the J end by 7 bases, with 20 bases between. Germline V gene lookup returns CDR1 SGHNT and CDR2 YYREEE (reference sequence). The CDR3: CASSLGRGGKVEKLFF. DNA for the CDR3: TGTGCCAGCAGCCTAGGACGGGGGGGAAAGGTTGAAAAACTGTTTTTT.

This clonotype was detected only a few times. The gene calls are TRBV20-1 and TRBJ1-5; D unresolved. The CDR3 consists of 15 residues. Germline V gives CDR1 DFQATT, CDR2 SNEGSKA (reference sequence). V was clipped by 0 bases and J by 4 bases, with 13 bases between them. This CDR3 is CSARERNERNQPQHF. CDR3 in DNA: TGCAGTGCTAGAGAACGGAACGAACGGAATCAGCCCCAGCATTTT.

The CDR3: CSARREGPDTQYF. CDR3 in DNA: TGCAGTGCTAGAAGAGAGGGGCCAGATACGCAGTATTTT. The rearrangement joins TRBV20-1 to TRBJ2-3; perhaps D is TRBD1 or TRBD2 (5 bases each). The CDR3 spans 13 residues. V lost 2 bases, J lost 4 bases, and 10 bases lay in between. The V gene's germline CDR1 is DFQATT and CDR2 SNEGSKA (reference sequence).

The V and J genes are TRBV7-9 and TRBJ2-6; 8 positions agree with TRBD1. The CDR3 has 17 amino acids. Trimming took 8 bases from V and 0 from J; bases not matched to a gene: 9. The V gene's germline CDR1 is SEHNR and CDR2 FQNEAQ (reference sequence). As DNA, the CDR3 is TGTGCCAGCCACAGGGACAGGTTAAGCTCTGGGGCCAACGTCCTGACTTTC. This encodes CASHRDRLSSGANVLTF. Full variable domain (rest looked up from reference TRBV7-9 and TRBJ2-6): DTGVSQNPRHKITKRGQNVTFRCDPISEHNRLYWYRQTLGQGPEFLTYFQNEAQLEKSRLLSDRFSAERPKGSFSTLEIQRTEQGDSAMYLCASHRDRLSSGANVLTFGAGSRLTVL.

The V gene is TRBV9, the J gene TRBJ1-1, with D unclear. Trimming cost V 1 base and J 0 bases, with 10 bases left between them. CDR3 size: 15 residues. Germline V gene lookup returns CDR1 SGDLS and CDR2 YYNGEE. The CDR3 DNA sequence: TGTGCCAGCAGCGTAACCAGCACTTTGAACACTGAAGCTTTCTTT. Amino acids: CASSVTSTLNTEAFF. Variable domain in full (rest from reference TRBV9 and TRBJ1-1): DSGVTQTPKHLITATGQRVTLRCSPRSGDLSVYWYQQSLDQGLQFLIQYYNGEERAKGNILERFSAQQFPDLHSELNLSSLELGDSALYFCASSVTSTLNTEAFFGQGTRLTVV.

V and J are TRBV6-1 and TRBJ2-5, with D unclear. Germline V gene data show CDR1 as MNHNS and CDR2 as SASEGT. CDR3 size: 14 residues. Trimming pared 0 bases from V and 6 bases from J, leaving 11 bases between. The CDR3 DNA reads as TGTGCCAGCAGTGAAGCGCATCCTCGTAAGACCCAGTACTTC. As protein: CASSEAHPRKTQYF.

J is TRBJ2-1 and V is TRBV2; TRBD1 matches 8 bases. CDR3 length: 14 residues. V lost 4 bases, J lost 14 bases, and 13 bases stayed unmatched. The germline CDR1 and CDR2 sequences are SNHLY and FYNNEI. The CDR3 coding sequence is TGTGCCAGCAGTGGGACAGGGAAAGAATGGGGGGAGTTCTTC. It is translated as CASSGTGKEWGEFF.

The chain employs TRBV20-1 and TRBJ1-5; the match to TRBD1 covers 10 bases. This CDR3 region has 14 residues. V lost 5 bases, J lost 2 bases, and 3 bases stayed unmatched. The V gene's germline CDR1 is DFQATT and CDR2 SNEGSKA (reference sequence). CDR3 nucleotides: TGCAGTGCTGGGACAGGGGTGGGCAATCAGCCCCAGCATTTT. Its translation: CSAGTGVGNQPQHF.

The chain links TRBV2 to TRBJ1-1, with D uncertain. The CDR3 covers 13 residues. Trimming shortened V by 2 bases and J by 10 bases, and 14 bases separated the two germline ends. The germline V gene encodes CDR1 SNHLY and CDR2 FYNNEI. CDR3 nucleotides: TGTGCCAGCAGTGAAAGGGTGGCGGGTGGAGCTTTCTTT. This encodes CASSERVAGGAFF.